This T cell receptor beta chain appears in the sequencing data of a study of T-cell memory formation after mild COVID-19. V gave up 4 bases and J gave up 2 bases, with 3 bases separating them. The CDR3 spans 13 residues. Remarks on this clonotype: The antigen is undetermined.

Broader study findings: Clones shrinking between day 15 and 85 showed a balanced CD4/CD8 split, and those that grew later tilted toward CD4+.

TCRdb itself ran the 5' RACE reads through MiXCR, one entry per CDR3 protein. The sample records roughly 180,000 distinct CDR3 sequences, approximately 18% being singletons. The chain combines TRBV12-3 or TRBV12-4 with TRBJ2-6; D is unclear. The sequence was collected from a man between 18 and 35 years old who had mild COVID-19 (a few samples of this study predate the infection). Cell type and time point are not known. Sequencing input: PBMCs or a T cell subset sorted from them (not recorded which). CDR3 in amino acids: CASSSAGANVLTF. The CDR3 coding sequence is TGTGCCAGCAGTTCTGCTGGGGCCAACGTCCTGACTTTC.